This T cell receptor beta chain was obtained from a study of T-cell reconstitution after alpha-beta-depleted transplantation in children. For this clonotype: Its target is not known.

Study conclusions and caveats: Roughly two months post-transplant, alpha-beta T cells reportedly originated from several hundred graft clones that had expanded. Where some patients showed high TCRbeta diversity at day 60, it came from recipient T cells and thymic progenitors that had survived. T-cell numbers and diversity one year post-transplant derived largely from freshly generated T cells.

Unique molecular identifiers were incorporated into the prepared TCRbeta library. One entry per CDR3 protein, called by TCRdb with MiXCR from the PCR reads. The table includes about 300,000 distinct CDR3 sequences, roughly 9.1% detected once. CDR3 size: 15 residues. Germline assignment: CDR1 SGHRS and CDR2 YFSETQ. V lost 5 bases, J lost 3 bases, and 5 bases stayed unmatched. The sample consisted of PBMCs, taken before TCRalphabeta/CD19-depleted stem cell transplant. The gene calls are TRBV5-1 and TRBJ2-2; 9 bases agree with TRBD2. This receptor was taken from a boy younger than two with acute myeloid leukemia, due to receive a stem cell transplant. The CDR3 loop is CASRRGLAYTGELFF. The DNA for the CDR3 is TGCGCCAGCAGACGGGGACTAGCCTACACCGGGGAGCTGTTTTTT.